Sequencing of this T cell receptor beta chain was carried out in a study of T cell responses to AZD1222 COVID-19 vaccine. Study information: Second-dose groups at about 4 or about 12 weeks were pooled.

Germline-derived CDR1 and CDR2 are SNHLY and FYNNEI. Trimming pared 6 bases from V and 1 base from J, leaving 10 bases between. The CDR3 runs to 14 residues. Regarding this clone: Antigen unknown.

Only in-frame clones appear in the TCRdb table, and some are missing; sequencing was by immunoSEQ multiplex PCR. Here the sample spans 130,000 to 150,000 clones, roughly 89% being singletons. Overall study results and limits: The donor cohort was predominantly white British with a female majority, and clonal diversity may have been underestimated. None of the repertoires were sampled until the peak T cell response had passed. It was only six AZD1222 recipients who were seropositive at baseline.

The origin of this receptor is an adult in good health. The source material was peripheral blood, sampled on day 0 of AZD1222 vaccination. The chain joins TRBV2 to TRBJ2-1, with D unresolved. CDR3 protein: CASSWIGSYNEQFF. CDR3 sequence (DNA): TGTGCCAGCAGCTGGATCGGATCCTACAATGAGCAGTTCTTC.